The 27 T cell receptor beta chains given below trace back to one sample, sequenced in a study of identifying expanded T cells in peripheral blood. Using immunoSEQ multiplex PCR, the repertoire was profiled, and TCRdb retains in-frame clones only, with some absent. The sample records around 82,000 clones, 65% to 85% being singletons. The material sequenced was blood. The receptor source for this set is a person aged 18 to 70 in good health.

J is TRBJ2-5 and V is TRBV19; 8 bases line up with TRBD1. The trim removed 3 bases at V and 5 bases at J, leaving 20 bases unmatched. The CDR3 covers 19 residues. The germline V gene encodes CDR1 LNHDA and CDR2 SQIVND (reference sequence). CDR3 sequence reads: CASSISLGSSQGAAETQYF. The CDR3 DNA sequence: TGTGCCAGTAGTATTTCTTTGGGGTCGTCGCAGGGGGCCGCGGAGACCCAGTACTTC.

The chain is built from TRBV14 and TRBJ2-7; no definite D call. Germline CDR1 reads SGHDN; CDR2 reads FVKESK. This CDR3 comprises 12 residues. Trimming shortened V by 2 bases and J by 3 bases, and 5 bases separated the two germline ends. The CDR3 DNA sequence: TGTGCCAGCAGCCAACTCCTCTACGAGCAGTACTTC. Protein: CASSQLLYEQYF.

CDR3 bases: TGTGCCAGCAGCGTATTCAAGGGGGGCAATCAGCCCCAGCATTTT. Protein sequence: CASSVFKGGNQPQHF. The gene calls are TRBV9 and TRBJ1-5, with D tentatively TRBD1 (6 bases). Germline values: CDR1 SGDLS, CDR2 YYNGEE. The V gene lost 1 base and the J gene lost 2 bases, with 10 bases spanning the gap. This CDR3 is built from 15 residues.

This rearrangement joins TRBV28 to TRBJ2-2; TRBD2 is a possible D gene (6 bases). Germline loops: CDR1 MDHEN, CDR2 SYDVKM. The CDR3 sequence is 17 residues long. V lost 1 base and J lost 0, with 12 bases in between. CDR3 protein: CASSLLGLDTNTGELFF. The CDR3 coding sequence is TGTGCCAGCAGTTTATTGGGACTCGACACGAACACCGGGGAGCTGTTTTTT.

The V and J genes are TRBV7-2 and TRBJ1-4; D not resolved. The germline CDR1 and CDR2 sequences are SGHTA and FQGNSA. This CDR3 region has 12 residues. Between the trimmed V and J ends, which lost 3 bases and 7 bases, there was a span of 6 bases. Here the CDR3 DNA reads TGTGCCAGCAGCTTTACGGGTGAAAAACTGTTTTTT. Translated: CASSFTGEKLFF.

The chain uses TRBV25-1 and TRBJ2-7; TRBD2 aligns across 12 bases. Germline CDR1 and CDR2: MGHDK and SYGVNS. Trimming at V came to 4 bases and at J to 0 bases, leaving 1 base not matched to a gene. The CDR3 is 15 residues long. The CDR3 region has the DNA TGTGCCAGCAGTGGGACTAGCGGGGCCTCCTACGAGCAGTACTTC. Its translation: CASSGTSGASYEQYF.

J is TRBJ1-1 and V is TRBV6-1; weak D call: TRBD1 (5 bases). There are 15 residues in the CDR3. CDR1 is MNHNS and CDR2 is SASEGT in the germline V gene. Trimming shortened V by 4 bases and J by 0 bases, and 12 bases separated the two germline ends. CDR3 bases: TGTGCCAGCAGTGCAAAACAGGCGTTGAACACTGAAGCTTTCTTT. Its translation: CASSAKQALNTEAFF.

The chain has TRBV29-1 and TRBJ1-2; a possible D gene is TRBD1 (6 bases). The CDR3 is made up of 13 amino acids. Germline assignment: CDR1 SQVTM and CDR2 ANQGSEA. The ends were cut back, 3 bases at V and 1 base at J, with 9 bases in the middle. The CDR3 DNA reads TGCAGCGTTGATGGGGACATTAACTATGGCTACACCTTC. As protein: CSVDGDINYGYTF.

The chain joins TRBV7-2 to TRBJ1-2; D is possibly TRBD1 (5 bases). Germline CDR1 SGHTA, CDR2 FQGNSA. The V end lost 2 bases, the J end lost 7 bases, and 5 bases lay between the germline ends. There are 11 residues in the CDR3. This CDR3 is CASSLQGGYTF. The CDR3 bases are TGTGCCAGCAGCTTACAGGGTGGCTACACCTTC.

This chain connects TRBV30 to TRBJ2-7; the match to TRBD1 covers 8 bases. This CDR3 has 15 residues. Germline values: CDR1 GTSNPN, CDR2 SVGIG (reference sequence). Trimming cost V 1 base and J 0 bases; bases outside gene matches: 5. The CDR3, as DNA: TGTGCCTGGAGTGGTAGGACAGGGAGCTCCTACGAGCAGTACTTC. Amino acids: CAWSGRTGSSYEQYF.

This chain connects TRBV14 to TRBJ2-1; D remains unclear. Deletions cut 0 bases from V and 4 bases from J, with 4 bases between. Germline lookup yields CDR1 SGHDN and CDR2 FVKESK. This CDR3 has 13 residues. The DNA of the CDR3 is TGTGCCAGCAGCCAAGACTTTTACAATGAGCAGTTCTTC. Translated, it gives CASSQDFYNEQFF.

CDR3 protein: CASSGSLAGGPVSGEQYF. In DNA, the CDR3 is TGTGCCAGCTCAGGTTCGCTAGCGGGAGGGCCGGTGTCTGGCGAGCAGTACTTC. The chain recombines TRBV18 with TRBJ2-7; TRBD2 agrees at 12 bases. The CDR3 totals 18 residues. Per the germline V gene, CDR1 is KGHSH and CDR2 is LQKENI. V gave up 5 bases and J gave up 6 bases; unmatched junction bases: 17. Full variable domain (remainder filled in from reference TRBV18 and TRBJ2-7): NAGVMQNPRHLVRRRGQEARLRCSPMKGHSHVYWYRQLPEEGLKFMVYLQKENIIDESGMPKERFSAEFPKEGPSILRIQQVVRGDSAAYFCASSGSLAGGPVSGEQYFGPGTRLTVT.

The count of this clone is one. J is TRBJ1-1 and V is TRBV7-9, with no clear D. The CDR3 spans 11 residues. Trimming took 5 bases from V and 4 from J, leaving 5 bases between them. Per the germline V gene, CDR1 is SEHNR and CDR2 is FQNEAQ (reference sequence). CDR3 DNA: TGTGCCAGCAGCCTTTTCACTGAAGCTTTCTTT. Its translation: CASSLFTEAFF.

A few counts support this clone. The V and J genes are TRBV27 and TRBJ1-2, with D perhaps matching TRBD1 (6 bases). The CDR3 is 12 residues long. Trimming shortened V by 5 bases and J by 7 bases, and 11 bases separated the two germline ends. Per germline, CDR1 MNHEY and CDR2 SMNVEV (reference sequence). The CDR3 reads CASSRPGAGYTF. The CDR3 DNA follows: TGTGCCAGCAGTCGACCAGGGGCTGGCTACACCTTC.

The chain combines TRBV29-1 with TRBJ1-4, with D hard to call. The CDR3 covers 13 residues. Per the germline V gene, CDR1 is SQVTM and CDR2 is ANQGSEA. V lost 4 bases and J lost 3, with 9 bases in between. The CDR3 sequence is CSVAIQPNEKLFF. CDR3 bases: TGCAGCGTTGCCATACAGCCTAATGAAAAACTGTTTTTT.

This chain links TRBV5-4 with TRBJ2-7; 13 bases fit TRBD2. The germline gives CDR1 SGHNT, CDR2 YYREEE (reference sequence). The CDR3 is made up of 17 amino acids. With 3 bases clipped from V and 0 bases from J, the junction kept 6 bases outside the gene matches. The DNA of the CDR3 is TGTGCCAGCAGCTGGGGGACTAGCGGGGCTAGCTCCTACGAGCAGTACTTC. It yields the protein CASSWGTSGASSYEQYF.

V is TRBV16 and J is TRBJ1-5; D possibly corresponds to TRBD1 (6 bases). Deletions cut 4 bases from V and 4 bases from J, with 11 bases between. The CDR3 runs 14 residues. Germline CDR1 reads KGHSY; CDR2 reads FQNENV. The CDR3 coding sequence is TGTGCCAGCAGCCTACAGGGTTTGAATCAGCCCCAGCATTTT. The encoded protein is CASSLQGLNQPQHF.

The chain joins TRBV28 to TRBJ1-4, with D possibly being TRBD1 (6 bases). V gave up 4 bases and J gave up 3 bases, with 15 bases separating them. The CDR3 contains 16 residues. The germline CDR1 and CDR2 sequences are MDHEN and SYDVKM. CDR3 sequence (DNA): TGTGCCAGCAGTTCCCGTCCGGGGGCTGCTAATGAAAAACTGTTTTTT. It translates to CASSSRPGAANEKLFF.

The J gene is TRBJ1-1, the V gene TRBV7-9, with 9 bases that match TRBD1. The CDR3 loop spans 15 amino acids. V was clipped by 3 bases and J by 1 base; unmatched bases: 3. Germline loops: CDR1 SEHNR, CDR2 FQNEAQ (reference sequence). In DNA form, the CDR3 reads TGTGCCAGCAGCTTTACAGGGGGCCCGAACACTGAAGCTTTCTTT. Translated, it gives CASSFTGGPNTEAFF.

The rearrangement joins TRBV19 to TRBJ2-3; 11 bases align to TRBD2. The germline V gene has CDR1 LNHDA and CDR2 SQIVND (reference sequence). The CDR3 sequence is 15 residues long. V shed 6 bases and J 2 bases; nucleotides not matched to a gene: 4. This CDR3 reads CASSLLAGDTDTQYF. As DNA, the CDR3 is TGTGCCAGTAGCCTACTAGCGGGGGACACAGATACGCAGTATTTT.

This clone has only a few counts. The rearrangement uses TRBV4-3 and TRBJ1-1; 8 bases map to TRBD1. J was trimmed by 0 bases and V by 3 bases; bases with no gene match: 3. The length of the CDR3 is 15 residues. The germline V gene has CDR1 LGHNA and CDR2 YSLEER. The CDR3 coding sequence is TGCGCCAGCAGCCATGGACAGGGCCTGAACACTGAAGCTTTCTTT. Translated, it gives CASSHGQGLNTEAFF.

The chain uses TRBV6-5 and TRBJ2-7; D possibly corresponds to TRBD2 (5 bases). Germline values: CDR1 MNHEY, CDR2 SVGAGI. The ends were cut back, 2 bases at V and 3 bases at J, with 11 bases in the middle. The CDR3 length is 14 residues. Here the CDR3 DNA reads TGTGCCAGCAGTTACGCGGACTCTTACTACGAGCAGTACTTC. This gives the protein CASSYADSYYEQYF.

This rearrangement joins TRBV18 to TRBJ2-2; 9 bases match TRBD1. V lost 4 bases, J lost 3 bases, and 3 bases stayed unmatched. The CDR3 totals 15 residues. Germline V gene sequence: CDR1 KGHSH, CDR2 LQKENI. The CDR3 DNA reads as TGTGCCAGCTCACTTGGACAGGGGCACACCGGGGAGCTGTTTTTT. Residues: CASSLGQGHTGELFF.

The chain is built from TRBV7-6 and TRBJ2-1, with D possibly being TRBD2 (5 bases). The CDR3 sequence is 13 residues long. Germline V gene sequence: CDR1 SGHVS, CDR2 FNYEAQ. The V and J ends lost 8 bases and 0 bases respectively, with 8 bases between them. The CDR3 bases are TGTGCCAGCGGGAGTAGCTCCTACAATGAGCAGTTCTTC. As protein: CASGSSSYNEQFF.

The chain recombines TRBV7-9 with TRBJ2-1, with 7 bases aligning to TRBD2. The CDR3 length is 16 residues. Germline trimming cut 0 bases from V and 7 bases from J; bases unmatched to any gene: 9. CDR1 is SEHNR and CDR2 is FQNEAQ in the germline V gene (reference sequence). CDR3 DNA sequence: TGTGCCAGCAGCTTAGCGCGTGCTAGCGGAGTGAATGAGCAGTTCTTC. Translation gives CASSLARASGVNEQFF.

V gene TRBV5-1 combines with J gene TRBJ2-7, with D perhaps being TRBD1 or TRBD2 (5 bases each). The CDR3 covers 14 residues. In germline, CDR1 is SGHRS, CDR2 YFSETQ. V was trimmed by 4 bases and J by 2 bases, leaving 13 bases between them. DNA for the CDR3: TGCGCCAGCAGCATCCGGGACCGCCCCTACGAGCAGTACTTC. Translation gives CASSIRDRPYEQYF. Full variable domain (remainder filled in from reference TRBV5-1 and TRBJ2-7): KAGVTQTPRYLIKTRGQQVTLSCSPISGHRSVSWYQQTPGQGLQFLFEYFSETQRNKGNFPGRFSGRQFSNSRSEMNVSTLELGDSALYLCASSIRDRPYEQYFGPGTRLTVT.

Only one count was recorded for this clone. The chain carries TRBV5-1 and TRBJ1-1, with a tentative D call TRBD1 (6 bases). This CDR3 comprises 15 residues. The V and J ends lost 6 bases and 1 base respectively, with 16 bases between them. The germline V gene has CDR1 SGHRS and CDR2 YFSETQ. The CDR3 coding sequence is TGCGCCAGCACCCCGGATGGGGGGGCGAACACTGAAGCTTTCTTT. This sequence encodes CASTPDGGANTEAFF.